This T cell receptor beta chain appears in the sequencing data of a study of T cell changes during pregnancy in multiple sclerosis (dated by TCRdb to between 2017 and 2020). Regarding the complete study: In women with multiple sclerosis, the researchers looked at how the T cell repertoire shifted as pregnancy progressed.

Regarding this clone: The clone's antigen remains unknown. No base qualities exist here, and no much larger clone lies one base off it.

For CDR1 and CDR2, the germline V gene lists SGDLS and YYNGEE. The CDR3, cysteine through phenylalanine, is 16 amino acids long. The DNA shown is the 48-base CDR3, in frame from base 1. Trimming removed 0 bases from V and 7 bases from J; the gene matches leave 12 bases unexplained. Receptor libraries were prepared by the immunoSEQ multiplex PCR assay. In its TCRdb copy, this immuneACCESS table keeps in-frame sequences only and misses some clones. Where compared with another copy, unresolved V genes explain less than half of these, and the others have no known cause. The sample table contains about 45,000 clones; only one count was recorded for around 90% of them. Jointly, the top ten make up roughly 0.55% of the sample.

The receptor's source is a female donor with multiple sclerosis, enrolled in a pregnancy study. The receptor chain draws on TRBV9 and TRBJ2-7, with TRBD2 matching 8 junction bases. Sequencing used CD4+ T cells from peripheral blood mononuclear cells, obtained in the third trimester of pregnancy. In nucleotide form, the sequence is TGTGCCAGCAGCGTAGTTCCCAGCGGGAGACTGGGAGAGCAGTACTTC. Translated, this is CASSVVPSGRLGEQYF.